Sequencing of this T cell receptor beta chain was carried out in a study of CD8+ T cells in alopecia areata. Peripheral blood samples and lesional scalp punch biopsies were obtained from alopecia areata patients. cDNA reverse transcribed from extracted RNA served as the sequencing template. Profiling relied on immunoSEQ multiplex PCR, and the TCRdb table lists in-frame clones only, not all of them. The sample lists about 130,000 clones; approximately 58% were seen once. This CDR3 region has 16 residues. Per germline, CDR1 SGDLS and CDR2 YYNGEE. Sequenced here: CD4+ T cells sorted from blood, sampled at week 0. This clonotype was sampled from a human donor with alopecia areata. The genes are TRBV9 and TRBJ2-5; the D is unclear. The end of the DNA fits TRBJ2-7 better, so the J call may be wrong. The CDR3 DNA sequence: TGTGCCAGCTCCAGGCTACGTAGTCCGGCAAGCTACGAGCAGTACTTC. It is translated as CASSRLRSPASYEQYF.